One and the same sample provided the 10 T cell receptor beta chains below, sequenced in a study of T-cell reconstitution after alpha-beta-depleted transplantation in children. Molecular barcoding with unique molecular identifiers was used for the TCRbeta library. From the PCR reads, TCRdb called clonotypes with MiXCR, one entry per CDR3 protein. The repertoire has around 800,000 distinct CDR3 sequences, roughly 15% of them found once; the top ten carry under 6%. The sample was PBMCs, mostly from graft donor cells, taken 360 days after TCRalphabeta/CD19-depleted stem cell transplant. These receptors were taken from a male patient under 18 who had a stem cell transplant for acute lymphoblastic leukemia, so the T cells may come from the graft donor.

CDR3 nucleotides: TGCGCCAGCAGCGGAGGGGGGGCTCCCAACGGGGAGCAGTACTTC. Amino acid sequence: CASSGGGAPNGEQYF. The chain couples TRBV5-1 to TRBJ2-7; D may be TRBD2 (7 bases). The CDR3 extends over 15 amino acids. V was pared by 4 bases and J by 7 bases, with 21 bases between. Germline CDR1 and CDR2: SGHRS and YFSETQ.

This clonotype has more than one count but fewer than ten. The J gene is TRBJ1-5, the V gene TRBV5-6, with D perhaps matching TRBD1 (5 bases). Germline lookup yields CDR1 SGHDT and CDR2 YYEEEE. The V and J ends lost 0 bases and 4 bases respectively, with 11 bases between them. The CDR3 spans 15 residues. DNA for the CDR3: TGTGCCAGCAGCTTGGGGGGCGCTCGAAATCAGCCCCAGCATTTT. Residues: CASSLGGARNQPQHF. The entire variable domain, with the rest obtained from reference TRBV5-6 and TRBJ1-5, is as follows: DAGVTQSPTHLIKTRGQQVTLRCSPKSGHDTVSWYQQALGQGPQFIFQYYEEEERQRGNFPDRFSGHQFPNYSSELNVNALLLGDSALYLCASSLGGARNQPQHFGDGTRLSIL.

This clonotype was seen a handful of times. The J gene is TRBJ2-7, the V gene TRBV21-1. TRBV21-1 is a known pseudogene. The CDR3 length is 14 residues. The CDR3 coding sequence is TGTGCCAGCACCCAAGCGCGGTTCCCCTACGAGCAGTACTTC. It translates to CASTQARFPYEQYF.

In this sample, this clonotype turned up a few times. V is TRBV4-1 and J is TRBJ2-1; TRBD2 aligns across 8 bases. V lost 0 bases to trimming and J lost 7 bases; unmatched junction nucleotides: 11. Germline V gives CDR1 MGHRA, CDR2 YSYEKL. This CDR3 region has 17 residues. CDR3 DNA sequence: TGCGCCAGCAGCCAAGAGAACCGAGCGGGAGTTCGAAATGAGCAGTTCTTC. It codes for CASSQENRAGVRNEQFF.

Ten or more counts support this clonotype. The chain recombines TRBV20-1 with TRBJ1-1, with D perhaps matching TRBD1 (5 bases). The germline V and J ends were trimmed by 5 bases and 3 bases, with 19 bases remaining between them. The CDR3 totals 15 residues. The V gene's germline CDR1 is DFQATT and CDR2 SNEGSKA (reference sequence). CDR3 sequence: CSAGAGWVVDTEAFF. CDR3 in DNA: TGCAGTGCTGGGGCAGGGTGGGTCGTAGACACTGAAGCTTTCTTT.

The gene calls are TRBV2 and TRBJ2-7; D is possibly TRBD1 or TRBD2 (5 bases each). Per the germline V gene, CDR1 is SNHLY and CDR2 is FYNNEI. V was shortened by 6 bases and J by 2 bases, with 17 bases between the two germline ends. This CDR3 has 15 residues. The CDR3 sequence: CASRGELLRPYEQYF. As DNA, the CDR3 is TGTGCCAGCAGGGGGGAGCTCCTAAGGCCCTACGAGCAGTACTTC.

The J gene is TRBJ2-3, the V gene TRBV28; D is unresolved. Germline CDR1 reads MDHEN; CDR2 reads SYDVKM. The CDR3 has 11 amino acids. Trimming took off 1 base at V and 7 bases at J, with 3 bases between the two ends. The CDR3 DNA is TGTGCCAGCAGTTTATATCATACGCAGTATTTT. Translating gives CASSLYHTQYF. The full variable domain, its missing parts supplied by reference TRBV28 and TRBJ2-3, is DVKVTQSSRYLVKRTGEKVFLECVQDMDHENMFWYRQDPGLGLRLIYFSYDVKMKEKGDIPEGYSVSREKKERFSLILESASTNQTSMYLCASSLYHTQYFGPGTRLTVL.

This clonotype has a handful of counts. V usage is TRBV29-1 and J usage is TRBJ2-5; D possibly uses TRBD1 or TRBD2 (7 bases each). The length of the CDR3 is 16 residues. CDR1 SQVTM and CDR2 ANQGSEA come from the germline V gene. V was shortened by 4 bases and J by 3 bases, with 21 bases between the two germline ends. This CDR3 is CSVGGGDRMEKETQYF. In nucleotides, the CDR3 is TGCAGCGTTGGGGGAGGGGACAGAATGGAAAAAGAGACCCAGTACTTC.

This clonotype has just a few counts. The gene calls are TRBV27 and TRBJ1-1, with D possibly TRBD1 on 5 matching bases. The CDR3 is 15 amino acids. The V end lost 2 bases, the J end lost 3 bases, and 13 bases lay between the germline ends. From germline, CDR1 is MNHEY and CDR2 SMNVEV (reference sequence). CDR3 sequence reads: CASSLSGGADTEAFF. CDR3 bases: TGTGCCAGCAGTTTAAGCGGGGGAGCGGACACTGAAGCTTTCTTT.

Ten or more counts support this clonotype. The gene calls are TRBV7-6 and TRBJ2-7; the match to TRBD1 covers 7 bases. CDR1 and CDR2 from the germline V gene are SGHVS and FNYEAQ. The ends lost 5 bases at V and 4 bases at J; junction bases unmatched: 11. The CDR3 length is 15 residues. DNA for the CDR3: TGTGCCAGCAGCCGATTACCGGACAGGAAATACGAGCAGTACTTC. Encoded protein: CASSRLPDRKYEQYF.